One and the same sample provided the 16 T cell receptor beta chains below, sequenced in a study of blood T cells in healthy people across ages. The use of a sample-barcoded 5' primer and a J-beta primer mix characterized a second PCR of about 7 to 12 cycles. Each CDR3 protein gets one entry after TCRdb re-called the 5' RACE reads with MiXCR. The repertoire includes around 1.1 million distinct CDR3 sequences, 35% to 45% of them detected once, and around 14% sits in the top ten. Sequenced material: blood. These receptors came from a young man in good health.

The J gene is TRBJ1-1, the V gene TRBV6-5, with a weak D call TRBD1 (6 bases). The germline V gene has CDR1 MNHEY and CDR2 SVGAGI. The V and J ends lost 0 bases and 4 bases respectively, with 12 bases between them. The CDR3 runs 15 residues. The CDR3 region has the DNA TGTGCCAGCAGTTACTCCGGGGGCGCGGGCACTGAAGCTTTCTTT. This translates into CASSYSGGAGTEAFF.

This clonotype was recorded a few times. The CDR3 nucleotides are TGTGCCAGCAGTCAAGGACCCACGGGGTCACCCCTCCACTTT. It encodes CASSQGPTGSPLHF. This chain connects TRBV2 to TRBJ1-6, with D hard to call. The CDR3 sequence is 14 residues long. V gave up 5 bases and J gave up 10 bases, with 15 bases separating them. Germline V gene sequence: CDR1 SNHLY, CDR2 FYNNEI.

This clonotype was seen many times. The CDR3 loop is CASGLLSGGYEQYF. The CDR3 DNA follows: TGTGCTAGTGGTTTGCTGTCGGGAGGCTACGAGCAGTACTTC. The J gene is TRBJ2-7, the V gene TRBV12-5, with 7 bases lining up with TRBD2. The CDR3 totals 14 residues. V lost 2 bases and J lost 3; bases outside the gene matches: 4. Germline CDR1 reads LGHNT; CDR2 reads FRNRAP.

About this clonotype itself: Compared with germline, one end of the junction differs, possibly owing to a read error. The rearrangement uses TRBV2 and TRBJ1-5; the D is unclear. There are 13 residues in the CDR3. CDR1 and CDR2 from the germline V gene are SNHLY and FYNNEI. CDR3 DNA sequence: TGTGCCAGCAGGGACGGTAGCAATCCGCCCCAGCATTTT. As protein: CASRDGSNPPQHF.

The chain employs TRBV28 and TRBJ2-4; D is ambiguous. The J call is uncertain, as TRBJ2-7 better fits the DNA end. The CDR3 has 12 residues. Germline-derived CDR1 and CDR2 are MDHEN and SYDVKM. CDR3 coding DNA: TGTGCCAGCAGTTTGTCCTGGGACGAGCAGTACTTC. Its translation: CASSLSWDEQYF.

This clonotype appeared a single time. The V and J genes are TRBV20-1 and TRBJ1-5; possible D gene TRBD1, 6 bases. Germline V gene data show CDR1 as DFQATT and CDR2 as SNEGSKA (reference sequence). The CDR3 runs 14 residues. V was trimmed by 3 bases and J by 4 bases, leaving 13 bases between them. The CDR3 nucleotides are TGCAGTGCTAGCGGGGGACAATTTAATCAGCCCCAGCATTTT. Amino acids: CSASGGQFNQPQHF.

Only one count was recorded for this clonotype. This chain connects TRBV10-3 to TRBJ2-3; weak D call: TRBD2 (5 bases). The CDR3 is made up of 14 amino acids. Germline CDR1 and CDR2: ENHRY and SYGVKD. The V end lost 8 bases, the J end lost 2 bases, and 14 bases lay between the germline ends. CDR3 region: CAIREADLTDTQYF. The CDR3 DNA reads as TGTGCCATCCGCGAAGCGGACCTCACAGATACGCAGTATTTT.

This clonotype was seen repeatedly, ten times or more. The chain has TRBV6-5 and TRBJ2-3; D perhaps matches TRBD2 (6 bases). CDR3 size: 14 residues. The V and J ends lost 6 bases and 4 bases respectively, with 14 bases between them. Germline V lookup: CDR1 MNHEY, CDR2 SVGAGI. The CDR3 reads CASSQMTSPDTQYF. CDR3 nucleotides: TGTGCCAGCAGCCAGATGACTAGTCCAGATACGCAGTATTTT.

The chain uses TRBV18 and TRBJ2-3, with 8 bases identical to TRBD1. This CDR3 contains 15 residues. Germline lookup yields CDR1 KGHSH and CDR2 LQKENI. With V trimmed by 3 bases and J by 4 bases, 6 bases remained unmatched. The CDR3 reads CASSPGQEVPDTQYF. The DNA of the CDR3 is TGTGCCAGCTCACCGGGACAGGAGGTCCCAGATACGCAGTATTTT.

V gene TRBV7-8 combines with J gene TRBJ1-1, with TRBD1 matching 7 bases. The CDR3 spans 13 residues. After removal of 2 bases from V and 5 bases from J, the junction contained 2 bases not matched to a gene. Looked up from germline, CDR1 is SGHVS and CDR2 is FQNEAQ. The CDR3, as DNA: TGTGCCAGCAGCTTACTGACAGGGACTGAAGCTTTCTTT. As protein: CASSLLTGTEAFF.

V and J are TRBV19 and TRBJ1-1, with D tentatively TRBD1 (6 bases). The CDR3 has 14 amino acids. Trimming pared 3 bases from V and 11 bases from J, leaving 19 bases between. Per germline, CDR1 LNHDA and CDR2 SQIVND (reference sequence). The CDR3 here is CASSIGRRPQGAFF. CDR3 sequence (DNA): TGTGCCAGTAGTATCGGTAGGCGTCCTCAGGGGGCTTTCTTT.

The chain has TRBV5-1 and TRBJ1-1, with unresolved D. Trimming cost V 2 bases and J 4 bases, with 12 bases left between them. Germline loops: CDR1 SGHRS, CDR2 YFSETQ. CDR3 length equals 14 residues. CDR3: CASSFTGVGTEAFF. CDR3 nucleotides: TGCGCCAGCAGCTTCACGGGAGTTGGCACTGAAGCTTTCTTT.

This clonotype was picked up a small number of times. This rearrangement joins TRBV6-6 to TRBJ1-2; a possible D gene is TRBD1 (5 bases). The V gene lost 5 bases and the J gene lost 6 bases, with 16 bases spanning the gap. Germline CDR1 MNHNY, CDR2 SVGAGI (reference sequence). The CDR3 has 14 residues. The CDR3 spells CASSKETGGDGYTF. The CDR3 nucleotides are TGTGCCAGCAGTAAGGAGACCGGGGGAGATGGCTACACCTTC.

The chain links TRBV5-1 to TRBJ2-1; 7 bases are a match to TRBD1. Germline CDR1 SGHRS, CDR2 YFSETQ. Losses at the gene ends were 5 bases for V and 5 bases for J; bases not matched to a gene: 4. This CDR3 region has 13 residues. CDR3 DNA: TGCGCCAGCAGGACAGGGTCAGACAATGAGCAGTTCTTC. This translates into CASRTGSDNEQFF.

This chain links TRBV9 with TRBJ2-2; D remains ambiguous. CDR1 is SGDLS and CDR2 is YYNGEE in the germline V gene. Trimming pared 3 bases from V and 7 bases from J, leaving 7 bases between. CDR3 size: 12 residues. The CDR3 spells CASSAPLGELFF. The CDR3 bases are TGTGCCAGCAGCGCCCCTCTCGGGGAGCTGTTTTTT.

The rearrangement joins TRBV11-2 to TRBJ2-5; D is possibly TRBD1 (6 bases). The CDR3 runs 14 residues. The V gene lost 3 bases and the J gene lost 1 base, with 9 bases spanning the gap. Per the germline V gene, CDR1 is SGHAT and CDR2 is FQNNGV. The CDR3 DNA follows: TGTGCCAGCAGCTTCAGGGGTCCCCAAGAGACCCAGTACTTC. This sequence encodes CASSFRGPQETQYF.